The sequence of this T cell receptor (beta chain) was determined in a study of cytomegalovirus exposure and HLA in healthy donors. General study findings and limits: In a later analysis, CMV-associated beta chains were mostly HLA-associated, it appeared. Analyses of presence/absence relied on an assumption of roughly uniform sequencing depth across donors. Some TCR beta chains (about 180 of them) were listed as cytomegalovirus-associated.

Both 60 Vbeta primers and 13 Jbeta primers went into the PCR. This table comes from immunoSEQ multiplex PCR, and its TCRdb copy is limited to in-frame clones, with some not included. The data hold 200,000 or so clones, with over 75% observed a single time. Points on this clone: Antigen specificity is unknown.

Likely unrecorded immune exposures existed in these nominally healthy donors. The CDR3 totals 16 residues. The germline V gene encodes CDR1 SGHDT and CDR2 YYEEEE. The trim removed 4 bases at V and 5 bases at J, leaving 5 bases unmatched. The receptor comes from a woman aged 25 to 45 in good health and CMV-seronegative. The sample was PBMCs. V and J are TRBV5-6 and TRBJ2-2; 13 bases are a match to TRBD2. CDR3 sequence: CASSRLAGGETGELFF. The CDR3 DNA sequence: TGTGCCAGCAGCCGACTAGCGGGGGGAGAGACCGGGGAGCTGTTTTTT.